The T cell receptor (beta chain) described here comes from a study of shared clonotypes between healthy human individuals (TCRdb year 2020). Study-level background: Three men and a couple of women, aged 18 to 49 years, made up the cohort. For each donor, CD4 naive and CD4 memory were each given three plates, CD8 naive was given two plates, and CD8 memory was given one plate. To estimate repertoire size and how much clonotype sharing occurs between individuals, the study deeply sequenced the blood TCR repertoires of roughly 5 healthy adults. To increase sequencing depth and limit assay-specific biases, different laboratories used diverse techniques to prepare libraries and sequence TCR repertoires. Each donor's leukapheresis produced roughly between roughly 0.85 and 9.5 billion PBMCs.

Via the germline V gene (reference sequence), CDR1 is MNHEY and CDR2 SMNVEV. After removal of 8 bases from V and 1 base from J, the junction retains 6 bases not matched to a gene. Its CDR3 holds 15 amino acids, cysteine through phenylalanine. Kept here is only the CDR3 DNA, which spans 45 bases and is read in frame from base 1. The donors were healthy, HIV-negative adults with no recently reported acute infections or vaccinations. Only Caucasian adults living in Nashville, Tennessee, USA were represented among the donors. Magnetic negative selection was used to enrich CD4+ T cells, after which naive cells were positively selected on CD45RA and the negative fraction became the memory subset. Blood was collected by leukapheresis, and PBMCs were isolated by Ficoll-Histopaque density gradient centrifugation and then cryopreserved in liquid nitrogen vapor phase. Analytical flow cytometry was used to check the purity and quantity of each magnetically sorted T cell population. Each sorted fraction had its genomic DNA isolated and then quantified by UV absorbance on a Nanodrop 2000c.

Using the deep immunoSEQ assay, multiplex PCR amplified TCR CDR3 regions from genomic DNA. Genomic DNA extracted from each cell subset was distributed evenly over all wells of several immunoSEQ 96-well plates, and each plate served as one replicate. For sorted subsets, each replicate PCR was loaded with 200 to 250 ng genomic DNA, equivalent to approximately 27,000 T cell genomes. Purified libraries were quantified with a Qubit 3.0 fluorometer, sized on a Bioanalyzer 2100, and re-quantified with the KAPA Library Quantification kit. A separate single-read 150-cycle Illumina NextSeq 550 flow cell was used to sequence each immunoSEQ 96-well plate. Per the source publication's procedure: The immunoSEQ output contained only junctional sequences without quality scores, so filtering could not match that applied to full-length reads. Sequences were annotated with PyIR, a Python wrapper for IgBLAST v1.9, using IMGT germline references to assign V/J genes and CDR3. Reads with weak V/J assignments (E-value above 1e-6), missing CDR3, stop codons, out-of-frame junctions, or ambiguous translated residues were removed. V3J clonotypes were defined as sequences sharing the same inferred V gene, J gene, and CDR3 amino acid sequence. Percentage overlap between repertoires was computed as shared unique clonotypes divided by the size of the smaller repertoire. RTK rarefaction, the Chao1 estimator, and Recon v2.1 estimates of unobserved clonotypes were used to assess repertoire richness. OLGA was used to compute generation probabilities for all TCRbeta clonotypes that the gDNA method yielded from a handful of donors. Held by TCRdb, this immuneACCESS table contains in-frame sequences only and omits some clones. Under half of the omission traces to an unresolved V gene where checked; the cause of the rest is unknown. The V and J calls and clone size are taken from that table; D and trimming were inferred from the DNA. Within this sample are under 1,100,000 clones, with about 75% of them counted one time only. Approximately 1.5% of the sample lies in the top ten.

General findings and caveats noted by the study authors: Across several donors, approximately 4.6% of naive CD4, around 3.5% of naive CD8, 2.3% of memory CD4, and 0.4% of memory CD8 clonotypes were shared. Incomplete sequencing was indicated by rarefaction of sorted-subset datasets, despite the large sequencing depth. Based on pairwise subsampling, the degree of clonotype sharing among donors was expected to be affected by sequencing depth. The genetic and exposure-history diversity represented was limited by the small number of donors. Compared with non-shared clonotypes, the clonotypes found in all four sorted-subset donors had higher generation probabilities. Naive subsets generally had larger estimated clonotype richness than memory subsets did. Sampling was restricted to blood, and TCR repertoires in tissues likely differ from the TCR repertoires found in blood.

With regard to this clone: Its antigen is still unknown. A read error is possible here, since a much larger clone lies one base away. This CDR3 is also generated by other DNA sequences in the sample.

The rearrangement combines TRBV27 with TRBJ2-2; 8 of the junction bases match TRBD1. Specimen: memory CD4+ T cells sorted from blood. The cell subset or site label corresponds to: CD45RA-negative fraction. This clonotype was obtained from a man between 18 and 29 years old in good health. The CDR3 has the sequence CASRTGTGNTGELFF. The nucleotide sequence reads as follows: TGTGCCAGCCGAACCGGGACAGGGAACACCGGGGAGCTGTTTTTT.